A selection of T cell receptor beta chains follows, all from one sample in a study of vaccination effects on CD4 cells after COVID-19. The method was immunoSEQ multiplex PCR; TCRdb's version includes in-frame clones alone and lacks a portion of them. The repertoire holds 70,000 or so clones, with around 77% as singletons. These TCRs are of unknown antigen specificity. Sequenced material: CD4+ T cells from PBMCs cultured without peptide, taken before COVID-19 vaccination. The receptor set was obtained from a human donor who received a COVID-19 vaccine. CDR3s include the opening cysteine and the closing phenylalanine or tryptophan. Fields, in order: CDR3 protein, V gene, D gene. The D gene is left open where the match is weak.

CASSQEPGWQPQHF	TRBV4-1	.
CASSSGTSGIDTQYF	TRBV6-2/TRBV6-3	TRBD2
CASRTGYSTDTQYF	TRBV6-5	.
CASSEAGRYSYNSPLHF	TRBV6-1	.
CASSRVGGTGGRETQYF	TRBV9	TRBD1
CASSLDGYTEAFF	TRBV7-2	.
CASSVTNEQFF	TRBV11-2	.
CASSPSTLWAEAFF	TRBV2	.
CASSTNTNTEAFF	TRBV5-1	.
CASSIYKLAGGDTQYF	TRBV19	TRBD2
CASSYNLNLAGAYNEQFF	TRBV5-1	TRBD2
CASRAAGGNYNEQFF	TRBV19	TRBD2
CASSLMKRETQYF	TRBV7-3	.
CASSGQFNEQFF	TRBV6-4	.
CASSQTGVYGYTF	TRBV19	TRBD1
CASSLIQGETQYF	TRBV7-8	.
CASSEMVGGFGELFF	TRBV6-1	TRBD2
CASSQLAVVTNEKLFF	TRBV3-1/TRBV3-2	.
CASSFLRETQYF	TRBV28	.
CASSPWLALNTGELFF	TRBV18	.
CASSVVPGLAADEQFF	TRBV9	TRBD2
CASSLTAGGYTEAFF	TRBV7-2	.
CASSHGTGGTGELFF	TRBV3-1/TRBV3-2	TRBD1
CASSEGVENTEAFF	TRBV2	.
CASASAGLTPLHF	TRBV19	.
CASSQDPGTGSNQPQHF	TRBV4-2	TRBD1
CASSPVTENIQYF	TRBV18	.
CASSDPGTGGGTEAFF	TRBV7-2	TRBD1
CASKGGGAETQYF	TRBV12-3/TRBV12-4	.
CASSLKGQGGNTIYF	TRBV6-5	TRBD1
CASSPNLPGTVYNEQFF	TRBV18	TRBD1
CASSLEAALTGELFF	TRBV5-1	.
CASSRQNNEQFF	TRBV3-1/TRBV3-2	.
CASSGAGRSTNEKLFF	TRBV5-1	.
CASSTRQGAGETQYF	TRBV7-9	TRBD1
CASRIDRGEKLFF	TRBV6-5	TRBD1
CASSDRANYGYTF	TRBV10-1	.
CASSLGSGAVGTQYF	TRBV5-1	.
CASSRQQNTEAFF	TRBV7-2	.